This T cell receptor beta chain was sequenced in a study of blood T cell repertoires in COVID-19. Study-level information: Material from acute and convalescent COVID-19 was sourced from the United States, Italy and Spain.

Sequencing used immunoSEQ multiplex PCR; TCRdb keeps in-frame clones, though not all of them. This repertoire shows about 260,000 clones, about 89% found once; its top ten account for approximately 2.3%. CDR3 length equals 17 residues. The germline V gene has CDR1 KGHDR and CDR2 SFDVKD. With V trimmed by 3 bases and J by 8 bases, 13 bases remained unmatched. The sequence derives from a woman aged 45-60 years with acute or convalescent COVID-19. Sequencing was performed on peripheral blood. The chain recombines TRBV24-1 with TRBJ2-1; 9 positions match TRBD2. CDR3 region: CATSDPRVGGRADEQFF. The CDR3 bases are TGTGCCACCAGTGATCCGAGGGTCGGCGGGAGGGCGGATGAGCAGTTCTTC.